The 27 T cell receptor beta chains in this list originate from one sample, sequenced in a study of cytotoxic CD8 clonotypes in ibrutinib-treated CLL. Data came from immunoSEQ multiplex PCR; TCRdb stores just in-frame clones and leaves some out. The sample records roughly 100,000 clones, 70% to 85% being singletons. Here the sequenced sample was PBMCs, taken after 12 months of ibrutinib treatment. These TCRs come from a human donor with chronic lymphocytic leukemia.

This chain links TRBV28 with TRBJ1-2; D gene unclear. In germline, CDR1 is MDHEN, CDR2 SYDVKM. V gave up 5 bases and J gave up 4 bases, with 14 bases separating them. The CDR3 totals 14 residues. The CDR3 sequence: CASSPGRVPYGYTF. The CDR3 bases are TGTGCCAGCAGTCCCGGTAGGGTCCCCTATGGCTACACCTTC.

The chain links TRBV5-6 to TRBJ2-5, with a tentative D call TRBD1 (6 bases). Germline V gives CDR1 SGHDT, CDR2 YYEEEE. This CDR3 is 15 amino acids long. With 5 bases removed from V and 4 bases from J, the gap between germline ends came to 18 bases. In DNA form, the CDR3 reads TGTGCCAGCAGACAGACAGGAGGTGGGGCAGAGACCCAGTACTTC. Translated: CASRQTGGGAETQYF.

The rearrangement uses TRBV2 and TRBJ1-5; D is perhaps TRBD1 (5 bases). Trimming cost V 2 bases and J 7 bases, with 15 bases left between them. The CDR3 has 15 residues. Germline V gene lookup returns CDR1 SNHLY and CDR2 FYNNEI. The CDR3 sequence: CASSEFPGSGQPQHF. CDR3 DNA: TGTGCCAGCAGTGAATTCCCAGGGTCAGGACAGCCCCAGCATTTT.

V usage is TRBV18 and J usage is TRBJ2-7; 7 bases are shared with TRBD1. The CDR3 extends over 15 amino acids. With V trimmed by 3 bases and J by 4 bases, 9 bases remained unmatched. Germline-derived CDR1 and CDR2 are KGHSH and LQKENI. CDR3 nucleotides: TGTGCCAGCTCACCCCAACACGGACAGGATTACGAGCAGTACTTC. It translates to CASSPQHGQDYEQYF.

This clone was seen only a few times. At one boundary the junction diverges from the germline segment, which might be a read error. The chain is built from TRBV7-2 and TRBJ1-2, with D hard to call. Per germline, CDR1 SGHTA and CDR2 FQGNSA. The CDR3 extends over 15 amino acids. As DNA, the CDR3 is TGTGCCAGCACCTTAAACAGCTTAGGAGGCTATGGCTACACCTTC. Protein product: CASTLNSLGGYGYTF.

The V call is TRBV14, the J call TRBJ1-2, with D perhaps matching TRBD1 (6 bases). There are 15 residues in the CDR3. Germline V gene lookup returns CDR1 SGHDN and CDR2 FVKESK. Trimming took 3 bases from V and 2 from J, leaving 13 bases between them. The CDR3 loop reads CASSHKTGLNYGYTF. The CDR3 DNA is TGTGCCAGCAGCCATAAGACAGGTCTCAACTATGGCTACACCTTC.

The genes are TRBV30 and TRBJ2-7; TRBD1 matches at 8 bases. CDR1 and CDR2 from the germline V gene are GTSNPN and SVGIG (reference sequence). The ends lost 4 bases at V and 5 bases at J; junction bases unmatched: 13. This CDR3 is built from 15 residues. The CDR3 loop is CAWTRAGGGLDEQYF. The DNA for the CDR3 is TGTGCCTGGACGCGGGCAGGGGGCGGTCTAGACGAGCAGTACTTC.

DNA of the CDR3: TGTGCCAGCAGCCTCCGGACAGGGGCGGGCTATGGCTACACCTTC. This translates into CASSLRTGAGYGYTF. The chain carries TRBV13 and TRBJ1-2; 9 positions match TRBD1. This CDR3 has 15 residues. Germline CDR1 PRHDT, CDR2 FYEKMQ (reference sequence). V shed 5 bases, J shed 4 bases, and the junction held 8 bases outside the gene matches.

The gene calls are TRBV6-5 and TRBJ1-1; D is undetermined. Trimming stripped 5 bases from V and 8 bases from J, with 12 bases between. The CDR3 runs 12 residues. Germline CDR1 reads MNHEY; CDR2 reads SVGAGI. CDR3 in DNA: TGTGCCAGCAGTACGGACGGGTCGGAAGCTTTCTTT. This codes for CASSTDGSEAFF.

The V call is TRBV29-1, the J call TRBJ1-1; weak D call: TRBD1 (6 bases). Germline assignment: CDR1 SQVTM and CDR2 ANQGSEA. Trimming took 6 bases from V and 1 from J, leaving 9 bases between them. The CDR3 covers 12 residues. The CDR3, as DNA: TGCAGCGTGAAGACAGGGAACACTGAAGCTTTCTTT. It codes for CSVKTGNTEAFF.

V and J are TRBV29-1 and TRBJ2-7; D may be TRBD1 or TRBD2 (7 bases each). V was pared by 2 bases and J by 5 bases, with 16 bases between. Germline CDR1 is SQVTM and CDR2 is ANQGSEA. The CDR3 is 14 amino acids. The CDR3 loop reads CSVEKGRGGDEQYF. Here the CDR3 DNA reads TGCAGCGTTGAAAAGGGCAGGGGGGGCGACGAGCAGTACTTC.

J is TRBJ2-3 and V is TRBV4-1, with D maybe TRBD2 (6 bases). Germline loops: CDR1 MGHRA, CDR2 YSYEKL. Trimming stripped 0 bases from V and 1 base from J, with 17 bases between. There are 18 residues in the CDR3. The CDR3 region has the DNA TGCGCCAGCAGCCAAGATCTGTGGGCGGGGCGAGGCACAGATACGCAGTATTTT. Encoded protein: CASSQDLWAGRGTDTQYF.

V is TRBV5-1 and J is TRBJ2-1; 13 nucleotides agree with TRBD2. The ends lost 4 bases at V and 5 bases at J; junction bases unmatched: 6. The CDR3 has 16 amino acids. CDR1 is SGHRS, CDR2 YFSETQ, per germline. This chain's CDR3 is CASSPELAGGHNEQFF. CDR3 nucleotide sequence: TGCGCCAGCAGCCCGGAACTAGCGGGGGGGCACAATGAGCAGTTCTTC.

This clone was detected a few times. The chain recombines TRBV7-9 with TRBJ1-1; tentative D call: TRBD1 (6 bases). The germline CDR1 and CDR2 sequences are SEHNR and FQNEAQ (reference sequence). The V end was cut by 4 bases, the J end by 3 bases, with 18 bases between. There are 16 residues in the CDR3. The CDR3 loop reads CASSSPAGGADTEAFF. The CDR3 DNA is TGTGCCAGCAGCTCTCCGGCGGGGGGCGCGGACACTGAAGCTTTCTTT.

CDR3 nucleotides: TGTGCAAGTCGCTTAGGGGACACAAACACTGAAGCTTTCTTT. This sequence encodes CASRLGDTNTEAFF. The chain employs TRBV12-2 and TRBJ1-1; the DNA was not compared with TRBD1, the D call given in the table. TRBV12-2 is tagged as a pseudogene. CDR3 length: 14 residues.

The CDR3 loop is CASTTIRGNQPQHF. The CDR3 region has the DNA TGTGCCAGCACTACGATTAGGGGCAATCAGCCCCAGCATTTT. The chain couples TRBV28 to TRBJ1-5; no firm D call. Trimming removed 7 bases at V and 2 bases at J, with 12 bases between. There are 14 residues in the CDR3. CDR1 and CDR2 (germline): MDHEN, SYDVKM.

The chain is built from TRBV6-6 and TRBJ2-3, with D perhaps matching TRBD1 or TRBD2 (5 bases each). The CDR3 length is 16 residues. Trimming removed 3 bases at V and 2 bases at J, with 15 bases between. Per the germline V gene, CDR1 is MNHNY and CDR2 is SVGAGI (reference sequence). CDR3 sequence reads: CASSYEGLQVTDTQYF. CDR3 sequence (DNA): TGTGCCAGCAGTTATGAGGGGTTACAGGTCACAGATACGCAGTATTTT.

The CDR3 here is CASSYDGQGAAGYTF. In DNA, the CDR3 is TGTGCCAGCAGTTACGACGGACAGGGGGCGGCTGGCTACACCTTC. The chain carries TRBV4-2 and TRBJ1-2, with 11 positions matching TRBD1. The J segment lost 7 bases and the V segment lost 6 bases, leaving 10 bases of the junction unmatched. Germline V gene lookup returns CDR1 LGHNA and CDR2 YNFKEQ. The CDR3 is 15 amino acids.

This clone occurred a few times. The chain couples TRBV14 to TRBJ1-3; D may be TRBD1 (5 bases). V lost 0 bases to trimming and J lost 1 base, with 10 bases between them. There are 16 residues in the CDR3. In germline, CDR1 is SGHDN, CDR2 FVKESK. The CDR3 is CASSQDLGESGNTIYF. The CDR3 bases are TGTGCCAGCAGCCAAGATTTAGGGGAATCTGGAAACACCATATATTTT.

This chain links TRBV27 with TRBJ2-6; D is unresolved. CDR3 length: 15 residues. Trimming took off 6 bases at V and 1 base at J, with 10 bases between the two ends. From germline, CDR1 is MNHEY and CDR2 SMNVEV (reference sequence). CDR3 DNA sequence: TGTGCCAGCAGCAGGATAGGTTCTGGGGCCAACGTCCTGACTTTC. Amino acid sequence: CASSRIGSGANVLTF.

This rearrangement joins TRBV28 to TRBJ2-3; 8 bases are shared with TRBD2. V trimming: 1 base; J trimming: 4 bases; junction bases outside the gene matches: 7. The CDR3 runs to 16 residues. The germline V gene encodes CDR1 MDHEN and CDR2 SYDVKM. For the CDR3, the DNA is TGTGCCAGCAGTTTATCCCGGGGGGGCCTCGCAGATACGCAGTATTTT. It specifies CASSLSRGGLADTQYF. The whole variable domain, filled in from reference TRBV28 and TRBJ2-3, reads DVKVTQSSRYLVKRTGEKVFLECVQDMDHENMFWYRQDPGLGLRLIYFSYDVKMKEKGDIPEGYSVSREKKERFSLILESASTNQTSMYLCASSLSRGGLADTQYFGPGTRLTVL.

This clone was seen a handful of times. CDR3 bases: TGTGCCAGTCTGGCGGGCGGGGGCTCGGGGAATCAGCCCCAGCATTTT. Its protein product is CASLAGGGSGNQPQHF. This chain joins TRBV19 and TRBJ1-5; D might be TRBD1 (6 bases). The V gene's germline CDR1 is LNHDA and CDR2 SQIVND (reference sequence). V was shortened by 8 bases and J by 4 bases, with 21 bases between the two germline ends. This CDR3 is built from 16 residues.

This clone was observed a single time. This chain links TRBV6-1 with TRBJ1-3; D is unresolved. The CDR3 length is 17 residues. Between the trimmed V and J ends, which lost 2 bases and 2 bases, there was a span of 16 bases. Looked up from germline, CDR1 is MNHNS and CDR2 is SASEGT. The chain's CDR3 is CASSERWALGPGNTIYF. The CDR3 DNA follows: TGTGCCAGCAGTGAACGGTGGGCGTTAGGTCCTGGAAACACCATATATTTT.

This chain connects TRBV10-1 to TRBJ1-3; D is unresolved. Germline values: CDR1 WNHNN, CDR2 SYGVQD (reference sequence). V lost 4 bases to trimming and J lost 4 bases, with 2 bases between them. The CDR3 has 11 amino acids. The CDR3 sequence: CASSVGNTIYF. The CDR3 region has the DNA TGCGCCAGCAGTGTGGGAAACACCATATATTTT.

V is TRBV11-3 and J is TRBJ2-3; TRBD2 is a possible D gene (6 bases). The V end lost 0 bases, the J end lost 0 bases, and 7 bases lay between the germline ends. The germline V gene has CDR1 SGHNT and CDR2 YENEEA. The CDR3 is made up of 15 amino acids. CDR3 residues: CASSLESGSTDTQYF. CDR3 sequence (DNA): TGTGCCAGCAGCTTAGAGAGCGGGAGCACAGATACGCAGTATTTT.

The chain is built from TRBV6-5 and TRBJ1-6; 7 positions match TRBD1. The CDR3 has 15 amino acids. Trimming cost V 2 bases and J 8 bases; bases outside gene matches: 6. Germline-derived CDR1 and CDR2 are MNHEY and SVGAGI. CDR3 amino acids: CASSYGQDKYSPLHF. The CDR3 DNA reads TGTGCCAGCAGTTACGGACAGGACAAATATTCACCCCTCCACTTT.

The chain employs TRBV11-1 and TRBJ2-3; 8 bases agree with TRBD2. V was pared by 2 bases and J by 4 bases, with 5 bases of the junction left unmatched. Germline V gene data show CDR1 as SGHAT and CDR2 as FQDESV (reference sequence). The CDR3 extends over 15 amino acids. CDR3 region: CASSLRGGLSDTQYF. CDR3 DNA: TGTGCCAGCAGCTTACGGGGGGGCCTCTCAGATACGCAGTATTTT.